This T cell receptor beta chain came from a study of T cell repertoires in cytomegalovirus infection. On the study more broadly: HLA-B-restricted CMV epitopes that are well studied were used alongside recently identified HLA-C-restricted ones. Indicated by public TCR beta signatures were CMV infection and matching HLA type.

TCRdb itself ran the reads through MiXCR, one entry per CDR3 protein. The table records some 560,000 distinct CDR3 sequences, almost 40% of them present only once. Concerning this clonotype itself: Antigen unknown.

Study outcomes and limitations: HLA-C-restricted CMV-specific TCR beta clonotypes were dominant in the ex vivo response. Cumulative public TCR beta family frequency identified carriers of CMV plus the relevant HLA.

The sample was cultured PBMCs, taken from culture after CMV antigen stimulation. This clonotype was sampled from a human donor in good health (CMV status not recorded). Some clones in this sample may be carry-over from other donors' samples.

The CDR3 bases are TGTGCCAGCAGCGGGGACGGTCCTAATTCACCCCTCCACTTT. It yields the protein CASSGDGPNSPLHF. This rearrangement joins TRBV5-3 to TRBJ1-6; D perhaps matches TRBD1 (5 bases). TRBV5-3 is given ORF status, its function remaining uncertain. The CDR3 is 14 amino acids. Trimming took off 8 bases at V and 6 bases at J, with 15 bases between the two ends.